This T cell receptor beta chain was obtained from a study of T cells expressing NK-cell markers. Germline CDR1 reads KGHSH; CDR2 reads LQKENI. The CDR3 contains 13 residues. Reanalyzing the 5' RACE reads, TCRdb keeps one entry per CDR3 protein, without DNA. Here the sample table reports 200,000 to 300,000 distinct CDR3 sequences. This TCR was sampled from a woman between 18 and 75 years old in good health. The chain carries TRBV18 and TRBJ2-1; absent DNA, TCRdb's TRBD2 call cannot be checked. Sequences were obtained from blood T cells: a sorted CD56 or NKG2C T cell subset, CD4+ or CD8+ T cells, or bulk PBMC T cells (not recorded which). CDR3 protein: CASSKTSADEQFF.